Below, one T cell receptor beta chain is given with its context. This sample is part of a study of T cell changes during pregnancy in multiple sclerosis. The germline CDR1 and CDR2 sequences are SGDLS and YYNGEE. Between the trimmed V and J ends, which lost 4 bases and 8 bases, there was a span of 13 bases. The CDR3 has 14 amino acids. This table comes from immunoSEQ multiplex PCR, and its TCRdb copy is limited to in-frame clones, with some not included. The repertoire consists of about 70,000 clones, with roughly 94% occurring once and the leading ten covering approximately 0.63%. The source of this sequence is a female donor with multiple sclerosis, enrolled in a pregnancy study. Sequenced here: peripheral blood, sampled in the third trimester of pregnancy. The genes are TRBV9 and TRBJ1-6; D gene uncertain. The CDR3 sequence: CASSLRHTDSPLHF. The DNA of the CDR3 is TGTGCCAGCAGCCTCCGACATACCGATTCACCCCTCCACTTT.